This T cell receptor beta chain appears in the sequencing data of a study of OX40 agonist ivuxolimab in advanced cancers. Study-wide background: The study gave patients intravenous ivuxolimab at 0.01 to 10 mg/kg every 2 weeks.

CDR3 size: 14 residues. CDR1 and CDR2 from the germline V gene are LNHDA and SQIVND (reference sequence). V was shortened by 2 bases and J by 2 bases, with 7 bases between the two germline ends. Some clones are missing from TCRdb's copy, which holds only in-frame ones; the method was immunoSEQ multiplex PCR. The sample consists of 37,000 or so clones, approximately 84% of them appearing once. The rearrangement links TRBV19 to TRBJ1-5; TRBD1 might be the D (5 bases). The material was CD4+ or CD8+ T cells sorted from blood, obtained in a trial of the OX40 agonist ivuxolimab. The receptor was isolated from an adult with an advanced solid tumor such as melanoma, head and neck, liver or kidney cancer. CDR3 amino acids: CASSISGGNQPQHF. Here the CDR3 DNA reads TGTGCCAGTAGTATATCGGGGGGCAATCAGCCCCAGCATTTT. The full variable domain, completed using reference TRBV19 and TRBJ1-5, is DGGITQSPKYLFRKEGQNVTLSCEQNLNHDAMYWYRQDPGQGLRLIYYSQIVNDFQKGDIAEGYSVSREKKESFPLTVTSAQKNPTAFYLCASSISGGNQPQHFGDGTRLSIL.